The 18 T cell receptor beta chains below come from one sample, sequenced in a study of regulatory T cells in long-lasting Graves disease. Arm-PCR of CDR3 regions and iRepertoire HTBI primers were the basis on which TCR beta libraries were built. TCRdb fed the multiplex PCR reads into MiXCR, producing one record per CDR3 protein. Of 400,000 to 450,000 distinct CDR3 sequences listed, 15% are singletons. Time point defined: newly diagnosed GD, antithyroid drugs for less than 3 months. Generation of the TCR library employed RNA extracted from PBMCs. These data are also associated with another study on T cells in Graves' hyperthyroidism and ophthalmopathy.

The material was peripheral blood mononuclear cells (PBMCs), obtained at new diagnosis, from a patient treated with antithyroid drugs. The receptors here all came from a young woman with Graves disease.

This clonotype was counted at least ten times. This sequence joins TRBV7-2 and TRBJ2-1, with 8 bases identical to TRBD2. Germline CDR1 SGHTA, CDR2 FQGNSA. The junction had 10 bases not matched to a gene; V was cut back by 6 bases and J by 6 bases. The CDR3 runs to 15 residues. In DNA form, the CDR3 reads TGTGCCAGCAGGCGCGGGAGGACGGCCTCCAATGAGCAGTTCTTC. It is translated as CASRRGRTASNEQFF.

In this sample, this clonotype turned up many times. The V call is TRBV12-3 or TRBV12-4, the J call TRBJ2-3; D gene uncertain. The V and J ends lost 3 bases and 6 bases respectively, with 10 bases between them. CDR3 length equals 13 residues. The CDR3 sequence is CASSLMLFDTQYF. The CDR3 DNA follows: TGTGCCAGCAGTTTGATGTTATTCGATACGCAGTATTTT.

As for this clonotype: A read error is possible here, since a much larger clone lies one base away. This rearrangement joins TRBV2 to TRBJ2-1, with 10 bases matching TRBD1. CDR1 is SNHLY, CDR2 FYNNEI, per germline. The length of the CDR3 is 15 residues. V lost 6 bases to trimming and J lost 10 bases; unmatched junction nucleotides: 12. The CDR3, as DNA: TGTGCCAGCAGGACGGACAGGGGGAGCTCCTACGAGCAGTTCTTC. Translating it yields CASRTDRGSSYEQFF.

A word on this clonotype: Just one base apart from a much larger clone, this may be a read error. CDR3 sequence reads: CSARGTTDTQYF. The CDR3, as DNA: TGCAGTGCTAGAGGGACCACAGATACGCAGTATTTT. The V and J genes are TRBV20-1 and TRBJ2-3; D uncertain. The CDR3 consists of 12 residues. Germline loops: CDR1 DFQATT, CDR2 SNEGSKA (reference sequence). Trimming shortened V by 1 base and J by 2 bases, and 4 bases separated the two germline ends.

CDR3 in amino acids: CASSTFRDGTNYGYTF. The CDR3 DNA sequence: TGTGCCAGCAGTACATTTCGGGACGGAACTAACTATGGCTACACCTTC. This chain links TRBV28 with TRBJ1-2; tentatively, D is TRBD1 (5 bases). The CDR3 has 16 amino acids. Germline V gene lookup returns CDR1 MDHEN and CDR2 SYDVKM. Between the trimmed V and J ends, which lost 5 bases and 0 bases, there was a span of 16 bases.

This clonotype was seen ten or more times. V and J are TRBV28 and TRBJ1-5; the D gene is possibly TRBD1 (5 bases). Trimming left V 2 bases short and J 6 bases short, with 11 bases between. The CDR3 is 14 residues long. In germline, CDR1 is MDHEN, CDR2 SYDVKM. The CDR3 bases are TGTGCCAGCAGTTTACCCGTGGGGGGTCAGCCCCAGCATTTT. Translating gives CASSLPVGGQPQHF.

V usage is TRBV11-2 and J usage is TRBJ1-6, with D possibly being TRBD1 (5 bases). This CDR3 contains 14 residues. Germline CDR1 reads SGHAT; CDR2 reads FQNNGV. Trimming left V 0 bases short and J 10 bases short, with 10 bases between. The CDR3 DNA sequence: TGTGCCAGCAGCTTAGATCCAGGGTTATCACCCCTCCACTTT. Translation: CASSLDPGLSPLHF.

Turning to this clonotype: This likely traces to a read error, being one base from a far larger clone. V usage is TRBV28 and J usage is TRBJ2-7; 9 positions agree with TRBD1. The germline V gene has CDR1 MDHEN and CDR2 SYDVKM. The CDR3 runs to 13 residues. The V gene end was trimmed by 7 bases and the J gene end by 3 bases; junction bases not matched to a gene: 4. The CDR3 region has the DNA TGTGCCAGCAATTTGACAGGGGGCTACGAGCAGTACTTC. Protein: CASNLTGGYEQYF.

CDR3 bases: TGCGCCAGCAGCTTGGCAGGGACTATGGGCGAGCAGTTCTTC. Residues: CASSLAGTMGEQFF. The J gene is TRBJ2-1, the V gene TRBV5-1; TRBD2 agrees at 7 bases. CDR1 and CDR2 from the germline V gene are SGHRS and YFSETQ. This CDR3 spans 14 amino acids. V dropped 0 bases and J dropped 10; count of bases not matched to a gene: 7.

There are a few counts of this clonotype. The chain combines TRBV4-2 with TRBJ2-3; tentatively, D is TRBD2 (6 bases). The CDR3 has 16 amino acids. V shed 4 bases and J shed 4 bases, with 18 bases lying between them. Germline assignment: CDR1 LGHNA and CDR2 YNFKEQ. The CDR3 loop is CASSLTTPGEPDTQYF. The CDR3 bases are TGTGCCAGCAGCCTGACTACCCCGGGAGAACCAGATACGCAGTATTTT.

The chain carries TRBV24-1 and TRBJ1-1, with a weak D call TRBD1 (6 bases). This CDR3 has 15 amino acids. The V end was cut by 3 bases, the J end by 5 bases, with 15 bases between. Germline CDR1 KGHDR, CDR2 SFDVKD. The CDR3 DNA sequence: TGTGCCACCAGTGATAACCCACAGGGAGAGACTGAAGCTTTCTTT. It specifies CATSDNPQGETEAFF.

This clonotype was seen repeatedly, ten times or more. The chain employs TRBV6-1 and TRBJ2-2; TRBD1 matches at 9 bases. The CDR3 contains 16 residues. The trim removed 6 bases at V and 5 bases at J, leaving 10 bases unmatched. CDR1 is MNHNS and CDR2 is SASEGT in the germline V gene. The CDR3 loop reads CASSPGQGFWTGELFF. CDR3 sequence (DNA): TGTGCCAGCAGCCCGGGACAGGGTTTTTGGACCGGGGAGCTGTTTTTT.

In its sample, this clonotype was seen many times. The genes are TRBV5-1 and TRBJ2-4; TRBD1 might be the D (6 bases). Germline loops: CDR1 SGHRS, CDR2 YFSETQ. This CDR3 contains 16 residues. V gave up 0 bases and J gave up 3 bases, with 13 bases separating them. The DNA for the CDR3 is TGCGCCAGCAGCTTGGACAGGGTCTATGGCAAAAACATTCAGTACTTC. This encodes CASSLDRVYGKNIQYF.

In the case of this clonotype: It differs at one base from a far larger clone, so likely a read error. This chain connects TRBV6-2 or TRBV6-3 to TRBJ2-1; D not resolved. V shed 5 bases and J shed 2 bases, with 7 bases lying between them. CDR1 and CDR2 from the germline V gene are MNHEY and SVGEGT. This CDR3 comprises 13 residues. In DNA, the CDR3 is TGTGCCAGCAGTGAGAAGGCCTACAATGAGCAGTTCTTC. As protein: CASSEKAYNEQFF.

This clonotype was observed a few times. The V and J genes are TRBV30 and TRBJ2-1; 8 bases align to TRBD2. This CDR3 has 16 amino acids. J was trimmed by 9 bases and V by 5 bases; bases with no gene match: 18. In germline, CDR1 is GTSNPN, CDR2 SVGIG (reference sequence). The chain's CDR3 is CAWANPNSGGRGEQFF. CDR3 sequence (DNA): TGTGCCTGGGCTAACCCCAATTCGGGAGGGCGGGGTGAGCAGTTCTTC.

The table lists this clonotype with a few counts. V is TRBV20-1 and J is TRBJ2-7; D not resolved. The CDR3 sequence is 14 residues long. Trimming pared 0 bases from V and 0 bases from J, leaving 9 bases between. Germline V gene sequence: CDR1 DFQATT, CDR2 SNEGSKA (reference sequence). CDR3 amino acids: CSAREVANSYEQYF. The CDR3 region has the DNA TGCAGTGCTAGAGAAGTTGCGAACTCCTACGAGCAGTACTTC.

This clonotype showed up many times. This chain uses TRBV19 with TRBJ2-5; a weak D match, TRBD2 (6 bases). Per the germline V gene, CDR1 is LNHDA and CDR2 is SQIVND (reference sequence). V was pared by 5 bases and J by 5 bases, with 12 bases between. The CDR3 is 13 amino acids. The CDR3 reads CASSQTRTETQYF. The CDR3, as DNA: TGTGCCAGTAGTCAGACTAGAACGGAGACCCAGTACTTC. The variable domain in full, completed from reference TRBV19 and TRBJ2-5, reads DGGITQSPKYLFRKEGQNVTLSCEQNLNHDAMYWYRQDPGQGLRLIYYSQIVNDFQKGDIAEGYSVSREKKESFPLTVTSAQKNPTAFYLCASSQTRTETQYFGPGTRLLVL.

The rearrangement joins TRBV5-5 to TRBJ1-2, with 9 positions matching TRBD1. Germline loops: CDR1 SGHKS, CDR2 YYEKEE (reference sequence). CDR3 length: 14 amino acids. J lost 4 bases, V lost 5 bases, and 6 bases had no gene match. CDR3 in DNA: TGTGCCAGCAGATTTACAGGGGGCGGCTATGGCTACACCTTC. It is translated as CASRFTGGGYGYTF.